Each of the 19 T cell receptor beta chains below was sequenced from the same sample in a study of blood T cells in healthy people across ages. Next came a second PCR, run for about 6 to 12 cycles, which used a sample-barcoded 5' primer along with a J-beta primer mix. TCRdb re-derived calls from the 5' RACE reads in MiXCR, one entry per CDR3 protein. The repertoire holds 500,000 to 650,000 distinct CDR3 sequences, over 25% seen once, with approximately 3.5% in the top ten. This sample was also put to use in a study of T cells of mothers and their children.

The sample taken for sequencing was blood. The receptor source for this set is a boy younger than 10 in good health.

Note on this clonotype: One junction end disagrees with the germline gene, perhaps due to a read error. The rearrangement uses TRBV5-1 and TRBJ2-1; no definite D call. The CDR3 has 14 amino acids. CDR1 is SGHRS and CDR2 is YFSETQ in the germline V gene. This CDR3 is CASSLDSSHNEQFF. The CDR3 DNA reads as TGCGCCAGCAGCTTGGATAGCTCCCACAATGAGCAGTTCTTC.

On this clonotype: A much larger clone differs from this one at a single base, so this may be a read error. The rearrangement links TRBV6-5 to TRBJ1-2; unclear D gene. This CDR3 is built from 12 residues. The V gene's germline CDR1 is MNHEY and CDR2 SVGAGI. V shed 0 bases and J shed 6 bases, with 5 bases lying between them. Here the CDR3 DNA reads TGTGCCAGCAGTTACTCAGGGAATGGCTACACCTTC. The encoded protein is CASSYSGNGYTF.

This clonotype has just a few counts. The chain links TRBV29-1 to TRBJ2-1, with a possible D match to TRBD2 (5 bases). Germline loops: CDR1 SQVTM, CDR2 ANQGSEA. Trimming stripped 6 bases from V and 3 bases from J, with 12 bases between. CDR3 length: 13 amino acids. As DNA, the CDR3 is TGCAGCGTCCCCGAGGAGGACTACAATGAGCAGTTCTTC. This sequence encodes CSVPEEDYNEQFF.

The table lists this clonotype with a few counts. The chain is built from TRBV12-3 or TRBV12-4 and TRBJ1-2; tentative D call: TRBD1 (6 bases). The germline V and J ends were trimmed by 6 bases and 9 bases, with 20 bases remaining between them. The CDR3 runs to 14 residues. CDR3 region: CASSGRDTTHSYTF. The CDR3 DNA reads TGTGCCAGCAGCGGCCGGGACACCACTCACAGCTACACCTTC.

This clonotype has only a few counts. Germline is not matched at one junction end, which may reflect a read error. The rearrangement joins TRBV4-1 to TRBJ2-1; tentatively, D is TRBD2 (5 bases). This CDR3 region has 15 residues. Germline CDR1 is MGHRA and CDR2 is YSYEKL. DNA of the CDR3: TGCGCCAGCAGCCATGCCGGGGTCCCCTACAATGGGCAGTTCTTC. It codes for CASSHAGVPYNGQFF.

This clonotype was observed a few times. The V call is TRBV12-5, the J call TRBJ2-2, with D possibly TRBD1 on 6 matching bases. The CDR3 consists of 16 residues. Germline values: CDR1 LGHNT, CDR2 FRNRAP. V dropped 1 base and J dropped 6 bases, with 15 bases sitting between them. The CDR3 nucleotides are TGTGCTAGTGGTTTGGATGGGACAAACTTGGCCGGGGAGCTGTTTTTT. Protein product: CASGLDGTNLAGELFF.

CDR3 in amino acids: CSASYRGTRAKNIQYF. Written as DNA, the CDR3 is TGCAGTGCTAGCTACAGGGGGACGAGGGCCAAAAACATTCAGTACTTC. J is TRBJ2-4 and V is TRBV20-1; 8 bases fit TRBD1. This CDR3 spans 16 amino acids. Trimming removed 3 bases from V and 1 base from J; junction bases left unmatched: 8. Germline-derived CDR1 and CDR2 are DFQATT and SNEGSKA (reference sequence).

The J gene is TRBJ2-4, the V gene TRBV5-1; D may be TRBD1 or TRBD2 (5 bases each). CDR1 SGHRS and CDR2 YFSETQ come from the germline V gene. The CDR3 length is 19 residues. Between the trimmed V and J ends, which lost 3 bases and 2 bases, there was a span of 24 bases. This CDR3 is CASSCYEGSWSNPKNIQYF. The DNA of the CDR3 is TGCGCCAGCAGCTGTTATGAGGGGAGTTGGAGTAATCCCAAAAACATTCAGTACTTC.

This clonotype was detected a few times. V usage is TRBV12-3 or TRBV12-4 and J usage is TRBJ1-5; D uncertain. CDR3 size: 13 residues. V lost 6 bases and J 7 bases, leaving 13 bases between the germline ends. The CDR3 nucleotides are TGTGCCAGCAGCCTCGACCTAGGGCAGCCCCAGCATTTT. Its translation is CASSLDLGQPQHF.

The rearrangement uses TRBV12-3 or TRBV12-4 and TRBJ2-5; no definite D call. The CDR3 is 14 amino acids. Trimming cost V 1 base and J 4 bases, with 10 bases left between them. In nucleotides, the CDR3 is TGTGCCAGCAGTTTAGAGGGTGTAGGAGAGACCCAGTACTTC. Protein sequence: CASSLEGVGETQYF.

This chain connects TRBV5-1 to TRBJ2-3; 12 bases are a match to TRBD2. The CDR3 loop spans 16 amino acids. Germline V gene lookup returns CDR1 SGHRS and CDR2 YFSETQ. Losses at the gene ends were 2 bases for V and 9 bases for J; bases not matched to a gene: 10. The CDR3 nucleotides are TGCGCCAGCAGCTTAGCTAGCGGGAGGGCCGGTGGAACGCAGTATTTT. Amino acids: CASSLASGRAGGTQYF.

The gene calls are TRBV4-3 and TRBJ2-1; possibly TRBD1 for D (5 bases). The CDR3 loop spans 16 amino acids. V lost 0 bases and J 0 bases, leaving 9 bases between the germline ends. Germline assignment: CDR1 LGHNA and CDR2 YSLEER. The CDR3 DNA follows: TGCGCCAGCAGCCAAGATCGGCAGGGCTCCTACAATGAGCAGTTCTTC. Translating gives CASSQDRQGSYNEQFF.

This clonotype has a handful of counts. The chain links TRBV4-1 to TRBJ2-1; D gene ambiguous. Trimming took off 2 bases at V and 0 bases at J, with 14 bases between the two ends. This CDR3 has 17 residues. Germline V gives CDR1 MGHRA, CDR2 YSYEKL. CDR3 region: CASSQSLQWVSYNEQFF. CDR3 nucleotides: TGCGCCAGCAGCCAATCCCTCCAATGGGTCTCCTACAATGAGCAGTTCTTC.

A note on this clonotype: The junction differs from germline at one of its ends, possibly a read error. The genes are TRBV15 and TRBJ2-5; D uncertain. The last part of the DNA fits TRBJ2-7 better; the J call may be wrong. In germline, CDR1 is LNHNV, CDR2 YYDKDF (reference sequence). CDR3 length: 15 residues. CDR3 sequence: CAASSPAHSSHEQYF. CDR3 sequence (DNA): TGTGCCGCCAGCAGCCCAGCGCACTCCTCGCACGAGCAGTACTTC.

The V call is TRBV2, the J call TRBJ1-2; no clear D gene. The V end lost 4 bases, the J end lost 8 bases, and 14 bases lay between the germline ends. CDR3 length: 13 residues. The germline V gene has CDR1 SNHLY and CDR2 FYNNEI. CDR3 in DNA: TGTGCCAGCAGTGCTGTGCAGGTCGGGGGCTACACCTTC. This translates into CASSAVQVGGYTF.

CDR3 coding DNA: TGTGCCAGCAGCTTAGCTAGCGGGAGGATTCATGAGCAGTTCTTC. Translation gives CASSLASGRIHEQFF. The chain links TRBV7-9 to TRBJ2-1; 10 bases map to TRBD2. Looked up from germline, CDR1 is SEHNR and CDR2 is FQNEAQ (reference sequence). This CDR3 contains 15 residues. Germline trimming cut 0 bases from V and 8 bases from J; bases unmatched to any gene: 4.

V gene TRBV10-3 combines with J gene TRBJ2-4; D unclear. In germline, CDR1 is ENHRY, CDR2 SYGVKD. V was cut by 4 bases and J by 8 bases, with 9 bases left in between. CDR3 size: 12 residues. CDR3 protein: CAISAWGDIQYF. The CDR3 coding sequence is TGTGCCATCAGTGCCTGGGGTGACATTCAGTACTTC.

This chain uses TRBV27 with TRBJ1-1; 8 bases are shared with TRBD1. Germline V gene sequence: CDR1 MNHEY, CDR2 SMNVEV (reference sequence). There are 17 residues in the CDR3. Trimming at V came to 0 bases and at J to 0 bases, leaving 6 bases not matched to a gene. CDR3 sequence: CASSLSTGGFLNTEAFF. The CDR3 nucleotides are TGTGCCAGCAGTTTATCTACAGGGGGGTTCCTGAACACTGAAGCTTTCTTT.

This clonotype appeared a few times. The rearrangement links TRBV15 to TRBJ2-5; D gene unclear. The J call is doubtful: the DNA matches TRBJ2-7 better. Germline CDR1 and CDR2: LNHNV and YYDKDF (reference sequence). The CDR3 runs to 12 residues. CDR3 region: CATSTTAHEQYF. In nucleotides, the CDR3 is TGTGCCACCAGCACAACAGCCCACGAGCAGTACTTC.